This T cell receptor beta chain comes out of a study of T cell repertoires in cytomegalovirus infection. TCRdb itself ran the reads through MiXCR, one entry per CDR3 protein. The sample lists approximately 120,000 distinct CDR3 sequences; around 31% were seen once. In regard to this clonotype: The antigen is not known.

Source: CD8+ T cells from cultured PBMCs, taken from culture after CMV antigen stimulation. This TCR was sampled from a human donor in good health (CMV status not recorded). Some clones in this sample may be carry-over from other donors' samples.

Here the CDR3 DNA reads TGTGCCAGCAGCTTAAAAGCGGGGGTGGATACGCAGTATTTT. Translation gives CASSLKAGVDTQYF. V gene TRBV7-3 combines with J gene TRBJ2-3; TRBD2 aligns across 8 bases. Germline V gene sequence: CDR1 SGHTA, CDR2 FQGTGA. Unmatched junction bases numbered 3, after V lost 1 base and J lost 6 bases. The CDR3 loop spans 14 amino acids.